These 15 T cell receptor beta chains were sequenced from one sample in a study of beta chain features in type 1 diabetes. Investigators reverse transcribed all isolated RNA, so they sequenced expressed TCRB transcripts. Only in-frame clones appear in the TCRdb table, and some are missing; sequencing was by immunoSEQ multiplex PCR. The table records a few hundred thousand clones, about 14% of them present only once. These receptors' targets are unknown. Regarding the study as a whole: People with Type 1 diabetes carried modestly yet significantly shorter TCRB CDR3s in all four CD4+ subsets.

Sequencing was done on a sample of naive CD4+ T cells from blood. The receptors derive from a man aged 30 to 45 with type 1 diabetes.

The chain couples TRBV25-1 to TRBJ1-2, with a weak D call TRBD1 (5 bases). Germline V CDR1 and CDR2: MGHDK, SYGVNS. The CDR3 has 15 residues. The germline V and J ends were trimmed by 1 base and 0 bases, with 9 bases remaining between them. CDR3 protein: CASSESVRANYGYTF. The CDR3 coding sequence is TGTGCCAGCAGTGAATCGGTCAGGGCTAACTATGGCTACACCTTC.

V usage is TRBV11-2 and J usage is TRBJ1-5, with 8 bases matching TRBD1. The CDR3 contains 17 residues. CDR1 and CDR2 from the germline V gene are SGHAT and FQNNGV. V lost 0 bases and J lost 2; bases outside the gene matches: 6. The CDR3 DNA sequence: TGTGCCAGCAGCTTAGAGGGGGCAGGGGGCGGCAATCAGCCCCAGCATTTT. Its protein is CASSLEGAGGGNQPQHF.

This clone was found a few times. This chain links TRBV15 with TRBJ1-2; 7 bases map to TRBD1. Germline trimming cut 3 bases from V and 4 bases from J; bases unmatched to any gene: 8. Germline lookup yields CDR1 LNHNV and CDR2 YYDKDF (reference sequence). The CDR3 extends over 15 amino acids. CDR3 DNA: TGTGCCACCAGCAGCCAGGGGGAGGCGACCTATGGCTACACCTTC. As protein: CATSSQGEATYGYTF. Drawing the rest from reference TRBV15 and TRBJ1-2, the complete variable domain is DAMVIQNPRYQVTQFGKPVTLSCSQTLNHNVMYWYQQKSSQAPKLLFHYYDKDFNNEADTPDNFQSRRPNTSFCFLDIRSPGLGDTAMYLCATSSQGEATYGYTFGSGTRLTVV.

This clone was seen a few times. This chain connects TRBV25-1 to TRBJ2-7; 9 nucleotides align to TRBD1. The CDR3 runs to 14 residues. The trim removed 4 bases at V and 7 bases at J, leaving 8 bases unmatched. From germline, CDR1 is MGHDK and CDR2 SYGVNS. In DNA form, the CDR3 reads TGTGCCAGCAGTGTGGAATGGGACAGGGTGGAGCAGTACTTC. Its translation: CASSVEWDRVEQYF.

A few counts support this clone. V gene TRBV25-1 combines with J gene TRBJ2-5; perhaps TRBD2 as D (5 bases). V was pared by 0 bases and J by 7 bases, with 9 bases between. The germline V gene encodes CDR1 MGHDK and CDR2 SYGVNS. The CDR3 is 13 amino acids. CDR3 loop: CASSEYGVRTQYF. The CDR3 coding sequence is TGTGCCAGCAGTGAATACGGGGTTAGGACCCAGTACTTC.

The CDR3 region is CASSLRDTQETQYF. The CDR3 nucleotides read TGTGCCAGCTCACTCCGGGACACCCAAGAGACCCAGTACTTC. This rearrangement joins TRBV18 to TRBJ2-5; D may be TRBD1 (6 bases). The CDR3 consists of 14 residues. Per germline, CDR1 KGHSH and CDR2 LQKENI. V dropped 4 bases and J dropped 1 base, with 10 bases sitting between them. Drawing the rest from reference TRBV18 and TRBJ2-5, the complete variable domain is NAGVMQNPRHLVRRRGQEARLRCSPMKGHSHVYWYRQLPEEGLKFMVYLQKENIIDESGMPKERFSAEFPKEGPSILRIQQVVRGDSAAYFCASSLRDTQETQYFGPGTRLLVL.

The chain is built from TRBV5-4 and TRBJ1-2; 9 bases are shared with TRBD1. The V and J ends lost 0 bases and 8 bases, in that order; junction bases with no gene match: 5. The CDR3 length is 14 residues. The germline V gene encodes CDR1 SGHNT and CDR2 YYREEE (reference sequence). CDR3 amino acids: CASSLGGQGGGYTF. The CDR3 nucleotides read TGTGCCAGCAGCTTGGGGGGACAGGGAGGAGGCTACACCTTC. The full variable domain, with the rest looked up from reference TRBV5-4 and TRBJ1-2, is ETGVTQSPTHLIKTRGQQVTLRCSSQSGHNTVSWYQQALGQGPQFIFQYYREEENGRGNFPPRFSGLQFPNYSSELNVNALELDDSALYLCASSLGGQGGGYTFGSGTRLTVV.

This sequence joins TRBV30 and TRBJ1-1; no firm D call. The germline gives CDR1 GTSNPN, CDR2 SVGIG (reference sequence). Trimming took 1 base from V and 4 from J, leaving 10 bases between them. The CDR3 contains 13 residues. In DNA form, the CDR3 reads TGTGCCTGGAGTGCCATGGAGGGCACTGAAGCTTTCTTT. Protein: CAWSAMEGTEAFF.

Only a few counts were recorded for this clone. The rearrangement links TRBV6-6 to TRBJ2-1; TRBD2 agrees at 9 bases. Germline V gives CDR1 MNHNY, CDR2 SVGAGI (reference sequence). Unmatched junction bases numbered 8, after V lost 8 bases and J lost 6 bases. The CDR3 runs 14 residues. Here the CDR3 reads CASRVAGESNEQFF. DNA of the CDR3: TGTGCCAGCCGCGTAGCGGGAGAGTCCAATGAGCAGTTCTTC.

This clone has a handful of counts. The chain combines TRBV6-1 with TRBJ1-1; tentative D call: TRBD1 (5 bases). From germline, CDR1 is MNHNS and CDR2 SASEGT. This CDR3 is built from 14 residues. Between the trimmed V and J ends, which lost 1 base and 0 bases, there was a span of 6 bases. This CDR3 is CASSEEGMNTEAFF. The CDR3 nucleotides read TGTGCCAGCAGTGAAGAGGGGATGAACACTGAAGCTTTCTTT.

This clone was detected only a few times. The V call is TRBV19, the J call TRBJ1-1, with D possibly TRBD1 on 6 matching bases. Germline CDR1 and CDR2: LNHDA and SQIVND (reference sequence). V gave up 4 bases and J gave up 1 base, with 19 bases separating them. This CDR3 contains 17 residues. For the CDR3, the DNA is TGTGCCAGTAGTACCACCCCAGTAAGGACAGCGAACACTGAAGCTTTCTTT. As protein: CASSTTPVRTANTEAFF. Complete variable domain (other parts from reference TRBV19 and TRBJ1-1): DGGITQSPKYLFRKEGQNVTLSCEQNLNHDAMYWYRQDPGQGLRLIYYSQIVNDFQKGDIAEGYSVSREKKESFPLTVTSAQKNPTAFYLCASSTTPVRTANTEAFFGQGTRLTVV.

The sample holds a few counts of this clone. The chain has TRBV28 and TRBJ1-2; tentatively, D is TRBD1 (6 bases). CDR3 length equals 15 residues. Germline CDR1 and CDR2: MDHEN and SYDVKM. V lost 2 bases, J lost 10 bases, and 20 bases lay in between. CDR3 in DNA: TGTGCCAGCAGTTTAAGAGGGTTGGCAGGGGCGGACTACACCTTC. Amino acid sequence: CASSLRGLAGADYTF.

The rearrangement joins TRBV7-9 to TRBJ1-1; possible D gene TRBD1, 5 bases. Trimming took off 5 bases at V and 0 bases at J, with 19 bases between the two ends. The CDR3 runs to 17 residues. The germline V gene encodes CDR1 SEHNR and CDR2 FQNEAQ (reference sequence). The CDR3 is CASSNARQSLMNTEAFF. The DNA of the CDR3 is TGTGCCAGCAGCAATGCCCGACAGAGCCTCATGAACACTGAAGCTTTCTTT.

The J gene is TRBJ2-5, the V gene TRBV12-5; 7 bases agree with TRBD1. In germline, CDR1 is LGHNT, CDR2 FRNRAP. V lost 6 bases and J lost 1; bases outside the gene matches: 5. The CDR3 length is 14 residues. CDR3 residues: CASGRGQTQETQYF. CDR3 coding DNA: TGTGCTAGTGGAAGGGGACAGACCCAAGAGACCCAGTACTTC.

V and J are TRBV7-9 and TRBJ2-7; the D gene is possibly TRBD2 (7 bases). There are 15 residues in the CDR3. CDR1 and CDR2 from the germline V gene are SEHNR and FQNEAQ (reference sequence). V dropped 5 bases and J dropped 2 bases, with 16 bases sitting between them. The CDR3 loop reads CASSRGRGATYEQYF. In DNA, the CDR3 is TGTGCCAGCAGCCGAGGACGGGGGGCTACCTACGAGCAGTACTTC.